This record looks at one T cell receptor beta chain sequence and its context. Those who participated ranged in age from about 18 to 89 years and resided in approximately 26 US areas. Cohorts were based on clinical histories the participants reported. These data are taken from a study of blood T cell repertoires in COVID-19. Measured with immunoSEQ multiplex PCR; TCRdb has only the in-frame clones, and not every one. The sample yields roughly 230,000 clones, roughly 84% seen once. Sequencing used PBMCs or T cells enriched from blood (not recorded which). This TCR derives from a man aged 50-60 years who had recovered from COVID-19.

As DNA, the CDR3 is TGTGCCAGCAGCCAGGTGGACAGAGGCGGGAGGTCCTTCCACAATGAGCAGTTCTTC. Translation gives CASSQVDRGGRSFHNEQFF. V and J are TRBV4-2 and TRBJ2-1, with 8 bases identical to TRBD2. CDR1 and CDR2 (germline): LGHNA, YNFKEQ. The V gene end was trimmed by 3 bases and the J gene end by 5 bases; junction bases not matched to a gene: 18. CDR3 length: 19 amino acids.